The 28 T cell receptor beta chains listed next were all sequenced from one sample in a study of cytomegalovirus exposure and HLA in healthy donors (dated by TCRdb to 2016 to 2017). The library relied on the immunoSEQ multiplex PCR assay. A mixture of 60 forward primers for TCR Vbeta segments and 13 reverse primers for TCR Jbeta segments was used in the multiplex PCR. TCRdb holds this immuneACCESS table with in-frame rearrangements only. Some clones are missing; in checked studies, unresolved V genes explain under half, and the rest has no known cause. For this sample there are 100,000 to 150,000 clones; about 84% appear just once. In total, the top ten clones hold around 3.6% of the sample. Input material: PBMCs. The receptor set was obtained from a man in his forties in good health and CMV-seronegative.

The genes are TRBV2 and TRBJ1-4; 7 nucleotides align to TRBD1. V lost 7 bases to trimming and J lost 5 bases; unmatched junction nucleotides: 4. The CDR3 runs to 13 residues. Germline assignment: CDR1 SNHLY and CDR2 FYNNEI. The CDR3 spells CASTGTANEKLFF. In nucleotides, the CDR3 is TGTGCCAGCACTGGGACAGCGAATGAAAAACTGTTTTTT.

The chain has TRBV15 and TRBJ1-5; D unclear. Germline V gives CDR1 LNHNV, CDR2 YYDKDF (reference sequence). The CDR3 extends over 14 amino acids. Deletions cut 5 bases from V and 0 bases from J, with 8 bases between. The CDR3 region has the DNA TGTGCCACCAGCGAGAGGGCTAGCAATCAGCCCCAGCATTTT. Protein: CATSERASNQPQHF.

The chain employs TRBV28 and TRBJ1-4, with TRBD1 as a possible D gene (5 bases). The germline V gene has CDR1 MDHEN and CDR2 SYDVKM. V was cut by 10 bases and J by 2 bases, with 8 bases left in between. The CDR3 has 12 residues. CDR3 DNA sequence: TGTGCCACCCAGGGTACTAATGAAAAACTGTTTTTT. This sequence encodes CATQGTNEKLFF.

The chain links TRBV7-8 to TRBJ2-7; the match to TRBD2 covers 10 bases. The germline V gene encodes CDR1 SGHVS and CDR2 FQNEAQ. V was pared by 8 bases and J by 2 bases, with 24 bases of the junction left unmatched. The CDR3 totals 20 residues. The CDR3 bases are TGTGCCAGCCGCCTGGGGACGTTGCGAGCTAGCGGGGGCGGCACCTACGAGCAGTACTTC. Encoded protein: CASRLGTLRASGGGTYEQYF.

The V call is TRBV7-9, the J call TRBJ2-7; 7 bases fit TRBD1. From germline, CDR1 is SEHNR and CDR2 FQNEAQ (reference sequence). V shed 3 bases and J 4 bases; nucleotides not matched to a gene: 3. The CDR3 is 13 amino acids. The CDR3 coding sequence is TGTGCCAGCAGCTTCACAGGGGTGTACGAGCAGTACTTC. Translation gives CASSFTGVYEQYF.

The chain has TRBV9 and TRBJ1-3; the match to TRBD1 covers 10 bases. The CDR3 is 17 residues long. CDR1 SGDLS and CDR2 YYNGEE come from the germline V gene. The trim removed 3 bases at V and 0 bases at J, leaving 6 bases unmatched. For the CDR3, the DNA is TGTGCCAGCAGCGCGGGACAGGGGATATCCTCTGGAAACACCATATATTTT. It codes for CASSAGQGISSGNTIYF.

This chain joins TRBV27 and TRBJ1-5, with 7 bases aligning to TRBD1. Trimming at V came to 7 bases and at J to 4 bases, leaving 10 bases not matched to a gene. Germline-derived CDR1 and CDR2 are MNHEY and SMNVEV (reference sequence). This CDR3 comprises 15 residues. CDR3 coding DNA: TGTGCCAGCACCCCCACGGGACAGTATAATCAGCCCCAGCATTTT. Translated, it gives CASTPTGQYNQPQHF.

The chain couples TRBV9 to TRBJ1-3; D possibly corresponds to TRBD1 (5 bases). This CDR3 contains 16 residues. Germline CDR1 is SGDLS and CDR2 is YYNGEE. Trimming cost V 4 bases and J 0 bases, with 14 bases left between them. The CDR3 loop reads CASSTRQSLSGNTIYF. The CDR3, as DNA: TGTGCCAGCAGCACCCGACAGAGCCTCTCTGGAAACACCATATATTTT.

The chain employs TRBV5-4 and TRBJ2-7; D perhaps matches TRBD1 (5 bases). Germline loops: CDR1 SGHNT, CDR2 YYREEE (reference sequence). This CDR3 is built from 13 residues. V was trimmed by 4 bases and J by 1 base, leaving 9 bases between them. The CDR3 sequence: CASSQRQSYEQYF. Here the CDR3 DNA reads TGTGCCAGCAGCCAGAGACAGTCCTACGAGCAGTACTTC.

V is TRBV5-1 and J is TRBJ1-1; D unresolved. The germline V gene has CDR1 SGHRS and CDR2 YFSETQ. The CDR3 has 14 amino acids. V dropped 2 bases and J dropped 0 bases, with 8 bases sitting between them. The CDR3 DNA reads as TGCGCCAGCAGCTTCGGACTCCTGAACACTGAAGCTTTCTTT. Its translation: CASSFGLLNTEAFF.

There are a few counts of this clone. CDR3 sequence reads: CSVEGGGRGTQYF. DNA of the CDR3: TGCAGCGTTGAAGGCGGGGGGCGTGGTACGCAGTATTTT. V usage is TRBV29-1 and J usage is TRBJ2-3; 8 bases are a match to TRBD2. The CDR3 totals 13 residues. Germline assignment: CDR1 SQVTM and CDR2 ANQGSEA. V was pared by 1 base and J by 8 bases, with 5 bases of the junction left unmatched.

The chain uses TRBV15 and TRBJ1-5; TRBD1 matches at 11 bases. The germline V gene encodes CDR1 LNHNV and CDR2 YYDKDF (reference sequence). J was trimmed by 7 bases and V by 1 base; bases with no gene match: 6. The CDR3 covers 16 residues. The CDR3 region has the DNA TGTGCCACCAGCAGAGGTAGGGGACAGGGGGAACAGCCCCAGCATTTT. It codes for CATSRGRGQGEQPQHF.

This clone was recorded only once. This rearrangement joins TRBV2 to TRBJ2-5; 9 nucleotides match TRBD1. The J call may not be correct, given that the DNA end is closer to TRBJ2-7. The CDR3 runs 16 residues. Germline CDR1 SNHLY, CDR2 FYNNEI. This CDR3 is CASSVGPGTGIYEQYF. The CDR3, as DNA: TGTGCCAGCAGTGTAGGCCCCGGGACAGGGATCTACGAGCAGTACTTC.

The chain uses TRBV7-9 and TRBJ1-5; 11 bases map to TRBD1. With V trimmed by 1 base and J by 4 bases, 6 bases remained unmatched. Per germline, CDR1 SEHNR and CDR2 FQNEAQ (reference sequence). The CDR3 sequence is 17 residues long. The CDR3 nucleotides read TGTGCCAGCAGCTTAGAAGGGACAGGGGGTTGGAATCAGCCCCAGCATTTT. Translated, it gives CASSLEGTGGWNQPQHF.

DNA for the CDR3: TGTGCCAGCGGACAGGGGTGGGAGCAGTACTTC. Translated, it gives CASGQGWEQYF. The chain employs TRBV19 and TRBJ2-5, with TRBD1 identical over 9 bases. This CDR3 contains 11 residues. The V gene's germline CDR1 is LNHDA and CDR2 SQIVND (reference sequence). V trimming: 9 bases; J trimming: 11 bases; junction bases outside the gene matches: 7.

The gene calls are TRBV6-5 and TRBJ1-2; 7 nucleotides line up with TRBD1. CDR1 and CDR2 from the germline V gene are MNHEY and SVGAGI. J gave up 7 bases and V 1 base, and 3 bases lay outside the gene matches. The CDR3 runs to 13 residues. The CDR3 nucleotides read TGTGCCAGCAGTTACTACAGGACAGGTGGCTACACCTTC. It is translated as CASSYYRTGGYTF.

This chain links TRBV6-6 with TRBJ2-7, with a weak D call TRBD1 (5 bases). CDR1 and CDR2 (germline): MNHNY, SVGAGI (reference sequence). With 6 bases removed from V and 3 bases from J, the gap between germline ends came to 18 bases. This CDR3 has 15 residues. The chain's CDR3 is CASRTTDTLSYEQYF. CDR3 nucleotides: TGTGCCAGCAGAACTACGGACACATTGAGCTACGAGCAGTACTTC.

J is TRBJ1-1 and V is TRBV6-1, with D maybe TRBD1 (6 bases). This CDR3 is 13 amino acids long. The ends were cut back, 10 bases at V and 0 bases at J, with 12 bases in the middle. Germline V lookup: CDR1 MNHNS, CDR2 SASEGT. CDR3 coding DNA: TGTGCCACCCTACAGGGACTGAACACTGAAGCTTTCTTT. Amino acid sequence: CATLQGLNTEAFF.

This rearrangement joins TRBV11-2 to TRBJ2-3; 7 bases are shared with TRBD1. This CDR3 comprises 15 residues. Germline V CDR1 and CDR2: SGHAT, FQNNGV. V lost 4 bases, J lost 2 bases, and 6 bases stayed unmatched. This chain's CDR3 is CASSSTGADTDTQYF. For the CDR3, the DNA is TGTGCCAGCAGCTCCACAGGGGCGGACACAGATACGCAGTATTTT.

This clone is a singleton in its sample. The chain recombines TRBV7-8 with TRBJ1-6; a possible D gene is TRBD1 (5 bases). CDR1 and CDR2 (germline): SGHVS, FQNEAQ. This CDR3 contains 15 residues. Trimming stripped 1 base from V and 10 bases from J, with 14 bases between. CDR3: CASSLVLTGESPLHF. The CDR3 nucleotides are TGTGCCAGCAGCTTAGTACTCACAGGCGAATCACCCCTCCACTTT.

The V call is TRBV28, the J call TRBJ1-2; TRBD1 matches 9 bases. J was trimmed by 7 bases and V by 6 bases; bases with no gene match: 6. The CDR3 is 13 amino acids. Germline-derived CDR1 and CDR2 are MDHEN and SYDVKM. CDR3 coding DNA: TGTGCCAGCAGCGAAACAGGGGGCCCTGGCTACACCTTC. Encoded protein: CASSETGGPGYTF.

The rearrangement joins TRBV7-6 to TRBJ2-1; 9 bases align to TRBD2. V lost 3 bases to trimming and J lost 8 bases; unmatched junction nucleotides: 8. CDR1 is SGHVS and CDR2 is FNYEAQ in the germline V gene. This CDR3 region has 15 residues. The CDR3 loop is CASSFRPGLADEQFF. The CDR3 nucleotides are TGTGCCAGCAGCTTTAGACCGGGACTAGCCGATGAGCAGTTCTTC.

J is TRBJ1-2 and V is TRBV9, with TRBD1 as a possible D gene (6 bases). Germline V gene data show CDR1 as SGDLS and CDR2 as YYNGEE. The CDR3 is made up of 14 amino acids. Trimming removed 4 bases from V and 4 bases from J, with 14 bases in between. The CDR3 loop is CASSPPGQSYGYTF. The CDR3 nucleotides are TGTGCCAGCAGCCCACCGGGACAAAGCTATGGCTACACCTTC.

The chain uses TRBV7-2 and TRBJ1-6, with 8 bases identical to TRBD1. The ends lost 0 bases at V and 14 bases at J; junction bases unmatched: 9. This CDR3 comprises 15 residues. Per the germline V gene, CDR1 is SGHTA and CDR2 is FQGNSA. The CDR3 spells CASSLAQGTGPSLHF. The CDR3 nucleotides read TGTGCCAGCAGCTTAGCGCAGGGGACAGGCCCTTCCCTCCACTTT.

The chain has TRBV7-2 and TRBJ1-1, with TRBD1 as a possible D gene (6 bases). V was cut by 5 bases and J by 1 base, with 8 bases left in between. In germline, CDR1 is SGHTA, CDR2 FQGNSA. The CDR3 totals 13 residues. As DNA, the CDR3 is TGTGCCAGCAGCGCACAGGGGAACACTGAAGCTTTCTTT. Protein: CASSAQGNTEAFF.

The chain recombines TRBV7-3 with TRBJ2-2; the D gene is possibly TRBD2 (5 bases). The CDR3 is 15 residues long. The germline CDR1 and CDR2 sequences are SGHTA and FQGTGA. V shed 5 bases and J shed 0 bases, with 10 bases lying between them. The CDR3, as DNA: TGTGCCAGCAGCGCGGCCGGGACGAACACCGGGGAGCTGTTTTTT. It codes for CASSAAGTNTGELFF.

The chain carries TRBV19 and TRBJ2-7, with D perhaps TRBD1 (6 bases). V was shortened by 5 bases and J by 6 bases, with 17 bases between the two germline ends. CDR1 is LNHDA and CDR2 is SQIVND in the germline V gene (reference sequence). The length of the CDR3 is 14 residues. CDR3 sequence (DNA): TGTGCCAGTAGTCCGGAACAGGGATGGCCCGAGCAGTACTTC. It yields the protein CASSPEQGWPEQYF.

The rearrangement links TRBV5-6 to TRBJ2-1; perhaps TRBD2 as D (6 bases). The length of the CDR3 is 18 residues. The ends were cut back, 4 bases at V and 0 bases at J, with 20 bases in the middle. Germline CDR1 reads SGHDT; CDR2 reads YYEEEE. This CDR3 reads CASSLDSLWGDSYNEQFF. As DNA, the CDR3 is TGTGCCAGCAGCCTGGATTCTTTGTGGGGGGACTCCTACAATGAGCAGTTCTTC.